This T cell receptor beta chain was obtained from a study of regulatory T cells in long-lasting Graves disease. At the level of the study: For under 3 months, newly diagnosed Graves' patients had been taking antithyroid drugs.

Regarding the study as a whole: Study of thyroid tissue was not done, with only peripheral blood studied. TRBV28, TRBJ1-2 and TRBJ2-5 were segments that persistent disease favored.

Described time point: newly diagnosed GD, antithyroid drugs for less than 3 months. After RNA was extracted from PBMCs, the TCR library was made from it. According to the study, TCR beta libraries were built with iRepertoire HTBI primers and CDR3-region Arm-PCR. MiXCR was run by TCRdb on the multiplex PCR reads, yielding one entry per CDR3 protein. This table holds around 460,000 distinct CDR3 sequences, roughly 15% found once. This clonotype has more than one count but fewer than ten. Its antigen is undetermined. The V and J ends lost 6 bases and 9 bases, in that order; junction bases with no gene match: 5. The CDR3 sequence is 12 residues long. The V gene's germline CDR1 is SEHNR and CDR2 FQNEAQ (reference sequence). This same sample was also taken into another study, of T cells in Graves' hyperthyroidism and ophthalmopathy. Turning to that study: Initially, a first-round RT-PCR of the TCR CDR3 employed the HTBI primer set.

The source of this sequence is a woman in her 50s with Graves disease. The sequenced sample was peripheral blood mononuclear cells (PBMCs), obtained at new diagnosis, from a patient treated with antithyroid drugs. The rearrangement links TRBV7-9 to TRBJ2-1, with 7 bases lining up with TRBD1. Written as DNA, the CDR3 is TGTGCCAGCAGTTCGGACAGGAGTGAGCAGTTCTTC. It specifies CASSSDRSEQFF.